These 30 T cell receptor beta chains were sequenced from one sample in a study of identifying expanded T cells in peripheral blood. The protocol was immunoSEQ multiplex PCR, while the TCRdb copy is restricted to in-frame clones and leaves out a portion. This sample yields about 86,000 clones, of which roughly 85% are seen a single time; around 4.5% belongs to the top ten. The sample consisted of blood. The origin of the receptors is a person aged 18 to 70 in good health.

The rearrangement uses TRBV19 and TRBJ1-1; no definite D call. Looked up from germline, CDR1 is LNHDA and CDR2 is SQIVND (reference sequence). The V end was cut by 4 bases, the J end by 0 bases, with 12 bases between. The CDR3 runs to 15 residues. The CDR3 loop is CASSTLPQMNTEAFF. CDR3 DNA: TGTGCCAGTAGTACGCTCCCCCAGATGAACACTGAAGCTTTCTTT. The full variable domain, completed using reference TRBV19 and TRBJ1-1, is DGGITQSPKYLFRKEGQNVTLSCEQNLNHDAMYWYRQDPGQGLRLIYYSQIVNDFQKGDIAEGYSVSREKKESFPLTVTSAQKNPTAFYLCASSTLPQMNTEAFFGQGTRLTVV.

CDR3 bases: TGTGCCAGCAGCTCAACGGGGGGGTTTTACAATGAGCAGTTCTTC. It is translated as CASSSTGGFYNEQFF. The chain is built from TRBV11-2 and TRBJ2-1; 8 positions match TRBD2. The germline V gene has CDR1 SGHAT and CDR2 FQNNGV. The CDR3 spans 15 residues. After removal of 4 bases from V and 4 bases from J, the junction contained 6 bases not matched to a gene.

This chain joins TRBV19 and TRBJ2-4; D could derive from TRBD1 or TRBD2 (5 bases each). V was cut by 5 bases and J by 3 bases, with 20 bases left in between. CDR1 and CDR2 from the germline V gene are LNHDA and SQIVND (reference sequence). The CDR3 is 17 residues long. The chain's CDR3 is CASSFRISGSGKNIQYF. The CDR3 bases are TGTGCCAGTAGTTTCAGAATATCAGGGAGTGGCAAAAACATTCAGTACTTC.

This chain joins TRBV19 and TRBJ2-2, with D perhaps matching TRBD1 or TRBD2 (5 bases each). Germline V gene lookup returns CDR1 LNHDA and CDR2 SQIVND (reference sequence). Trimming cost V 3 bases and J 4 bases, with 12 bases left between them. The CDR3 has 15 residues. For the CDR3, the DNA is TGTGCCAGTAGTATCGATAGGGGAGCCACCGGGGAGCTGTTTTTT. Its protein is CASSIDRGATGELFF.

The rearrangement joins TRBV18 to TRBJ2-7; no reliable D call. The germline V gene encodes CDR1 KGHSH and CDR2 LQKENI. Trimming took 6 bases from V and 1 from J, leaving 10 bases between them. This CDR3 has 13 amino acids. This CDR3 is CASSLDLSYEQYF. The CDR3 DNA sequence: TGTGCCAGCTCCCTGGACCTTTCCTACGAGCAGTACTTC.

The chain is built from TRBV15 and TRBJ2-5; D not resolved. CDR1 is LNHNV and CDR2 is YYDKDF in the germline V gene (reference sequence). The CDR3 totals 16 residues. V was cut by 0 bases and J by 1 base, with 12 bases left in between. CDR3 residues: CATSREGTPRQETQYF. The CDR3 coding sequence is TGTGCCACCAGCAGAGAGGGAACACCCCGCCAAGAGACCCAGTACTTC. Variable domain in full (rest from reference TRBV15 and TRBJ2-5): DAMVIQNPRYQVTQFGKPVTLSCSQTLNHNVMYWYQQKSSQAPKLLFHYYDKDFNNEADTPDNFQSRRPNTSFCFLDIRSPGLGDTAMYLCATSREGTPRQETQYFGPGTRLLVL.

The chain is built from TRBV29-1 and TRBJ2-1; D gene ambiguous. CDR1 is SQVTM, CDR2 ANQGSEA, per germline. V was trimmed by 1 base and J by 5 bases, leaving 12 bases between them. The CDR3 extends over 14 amino acids. The CDR3 is CSVEVPGVDNEQFF. DNA for the CDR3: TGCAGCGTTGAAGTCCCAGGAGTCGACAATGAGCAGTTCTTC.

This sequence joins TRBV6-1 and TRBJ2-1; 7 bases map to TRBD1. CDR1 is MNHNS and CDR2 is SASEGT in the germline V gene. After removal of 3 bases from V and 8 bases from J, the junction contained 7 bases not matched to a gene. The CDR3 covers 14 residues. Here the CDR3 reads CASSEDRSVDEQFF. CDR3 in DNA: TGTGCCAGCAGTGAGGACAGGTCCGTGGATGAGCAGTTCTTC.

The CDR3 region has the DNA TGTGCCAGCAGCGTATCCCCGCGGCCGGATGAGCAGTTCTTC. Its translation is CASSVSPRPDEQFF. V usage is TRBV9 and J usage is TRBJ2-1; D ambiguous. The CDR3 spans 14 residues. The germline V gene has CDR1 SGDLS and CDR2 YYNGEE. V was pared by 1 base and J by 8 bases, with 13 bases between. The full variable domain, with the rest looked up from reference TRBV9 and TRBJ2-1, is DSGVTQTPKHLITATGQRVTLRCSPRSGDLSVYWYQQSLDQGLQFLIQYYNGEERAKGNILERFSAQQFPDLHSELNLSSLELGDSALYFCASSVSPRPDEQFFGPGTRLTVL.

This sequence joins TRBV9 and TRBJ2-1; D unresolved. The CDR3 runs to 12 residues. V lost 3 bases to trimming and J lost 13 bases, with 14 bases between them. From germline, CDR1 is SGDLS and CDR2 YYNGEE. The CDR3, as DNA: TGTGCCAGCAGCGCCCCGGGCCTCCCCCAGTTCTTC. It translates to CASSAPGLPQFF. Full variable domain (rest looked up from reference TRBV9 and TRBJ2-1): DSGVTQTPKHLITATGQRVTLRCSPRSGDLSVYWYQQSLDQGLQFLIQYYNGEERAKGNILERFSAQQFPDLHSELNLSSLELGDSALYFCASSAPGLPQFFGPGTRLTVL.

Concerning this clone itself: Other DNA sequences from this sample encode an identical CDR3 as well. The chain recombines TRBV18 with TRBJ1-5; unclear D gene. The CDR3 runs to 13 residues. The V end was cut by 2 bases, the J end by 1 base, with 3 bases between. Germline V gives CDR1 KGHSH, CDR2 LQKENI. The CDR3 nucleotides are TGTGCCAGCTCACCAGGCAGCAATCAGCCCCAGCATTTT. As protein: CASSPGSNQPQHF.

This sequence joins TRBV7-2 and TRBJ1-2; D possibly corresponds to TRBD1 (5 bases). CDR1 is SGHTA and CDR2 is FQGNSA in the germline V gene. The CDR3 has 17 residues. Trimming took off 1 base at V and 1 base at J, with 16 bases between the two ends. CDR3 nucleotide sequence: TGTGCCAGCAGCTTAGTTGGTGGGGGAGAATTTAACTATGGCTACACCTTC. This codes for CASSLVGGGEFNYGYTF.

The chain uses TRBV11-2 and TRBJ2-5; perhaps TRBD2 as D (6 bases). From germline, CDR1 is SGHAT and CDR2 FQNNGV. The V gene lost 4 bases and the J gene lost 3 bases, with 9 bases spanning the gap. CDR3 length: 13 residues. CDR3 nucleotide sequence: TGTGCCAGCAGCTCGCCGGGAGAAGAGACCCAGTACTTC. Protein product: CASSSPGEETQYF.

The V call is TRBV10-3, the J call TRBJ2-7; 7 positions match TRBD2. Germline values: CDR1 ENHRY, CDR2 SYGVKD. This CDR3 contains 14 residues. J gave up 7 bases and V 3 bases, and 9 bases lay outside the gene matches. The CDR3 DNA sequence: TGTGCCATCAGTGATATCGCGGGGGTTTTTGAGCAGTACTTC. Translation: CAISDIAGVFEQYF.

This chain links TRBV7-3 with TRBJ2-1, with TRBD2 matching over 8 bases. Per the germline V gene, CDR1 is SGHTA and CDR2 is FQGTGA. With V trimmed by 4 bases and J by 3 bases, 8 bases remained unmatched. This CDR3 region has 16 residues. Here the CDR3 reads CASSSKAGAGYNEQFF. CDR3 DNA: TGTGCCAGCAGCTCGAAAGCGGGGGCCGGCTACAATGAGCAGTTCTTC.

The J gene is TRBJ1-2, the V gene TRBV27; 7 nucleotides align to TRBD1. Germline-derived CDR1 and CDR2 are MNHEY and SMNVEV (reference sequence). The CDR3 contains 15 residues. J gave up 7 bases and V 4 bases, and 12 bases lay outside the gene matches. This CDR3 is CASSYTDRPGGGYTF. The CDR3 nucleotides read TGTGCCAGCAGTTACACGGACAGGCCGGGAGGTGGCTACACCTTC.

The rearrangement links TRBV18 to TRBJ2-5; tentative D call: TRBD2 (5 bases). Per germline, CDR1 KGHSH and CDR2 LQKENI. Trimming left V 3 bases short and J 5 bases short, with 10 bases between. CDR3 length: 13 residues. CDR3 residues: CASSPSGEETQYF. In nucleotides, the CDR3 is TGTGCCAGCTCACCCAGCGGAGAGGAGACCCAGTACTTC.

The chain combines TRBV2 with TRBJ1-2; D is unresolved. The V end lost 6 bases, the J end lost 7 bases, and 15 bases lay between the germline ends. The germline gives CDR1 SNHLY, CDR2 FYNNEI. This CDR3 is built from 13 residues. CDR3 protein: CASRNALTGGYTF. In nucleotides, the CDR3 is TGTGCCAGCAGAAACGCACTTACGGGTGGCTACACCTTC.

The chain has TRBV18 and TRBJ1-5; 7 nucleotides line up with TRBD1. The CDR3 spans 15 residues. Germline CDR1 reads KGHSH; CDR2 reads LQKENI. The V gene end was trimmed by 3 bases and the J gene end by 2 bases; junction bases not matched to a gene: 4. CDR3: CASSPTGEGNQPQHF. The CDR3 nucleotides are TGTGCCAGCTCACCTACAGGGGAGGGCAATCAGCCCCAGCATTTT.

V is TRBV5-1 and J is TRBJ2-7; no definite D call. Trimming shortened V by 0 bases and J by 3 bases, and 7 bases separated the two germline ends. CDR3 length equals 13 residues. The germline gives CDR1 SGHRS, CDR2 YFSETQ. The CDR3: CASSLGQSYEQYF. The DNA of the CDR3 is TGCGCCAGCAGCTTGGGGCAGAGCTACGAGCAGTACTTC.

This clone was recorded once. The chain has TRBV2 and TRBJ1-2; D might be TRBD1 (5 bases). The CDR3 extends over 15 amino acids. Germline values: CDR1 SNHLY, CDR2 FYNNEI. Trimming left V 2 bases short and J 2 bases short, with 12 bases between. The chain's CDR3 is CASSESGRLNYGYTF. CDR3 DNA: TGTGCCAGCAGTGAATCGGGACGGCTGAACTATGGCTACACCTTC.

CDR3 sequence (DNA): TGTGCCAGTAGTCCAGGGGGCTCTATCGATACGCAGTATTTT. Encoded protein: CASSPGGSIDTQYF. The J gene is TRBJ2-3, the V gene TRBV19; 8 bases align to TRBD1. V lost 5 bases and J lost 6; bases outside the gene matches: 7. The CDR3 runs to 14 residues. The germline gives CDR1 LNHDA, CDR2 SQIVND (reference sequence).

In DNA form, the CDR3 reads TGTGCCAGCAGCCACAACCGGGACAGGGGATATGGCTACACCTTC. This gives the protein CASSHNRDRGYGYTF. The V and J genes are TRBV6-5 and TRBJ1-2; 10 nucleotides line up with TRBD1. V dropped 6 bases and J dropped 5; count of bases not matched to a gene: 9. Germline CDR1 MNHEY, CDR2 SVGAGI. The CDR3 runs 15 residues.

The chain links TRBV6-1 to TRBJ2-6; D remains unclear. The V and J ends lost 4 bases and 0 bases respectively, with 13 bases between them. This CDR3 has 17 amino acids. Germline values: CDR1 MNHNS, CDR2 SASEGT. CDR3 region: CASSARLLHSGANVLTF. The CDR3 DNA reads TGTGCCAGCAGTGCCCGTTTGCTTCACTCTGGGGCCAACGTCCTGACTTTC.

The rearrangement links TRBV19 to TRBJ2-2; weak D call: TRBD1 (5 bases). Germline CDR1 and CDR2: LNHDA and SQIVND (reference sequence). V shed 0 bases and J shed 0 bases, with 11 bases lying between them. The CDR3 consists of 17 residues. DNA of the CDR3: TGTGCCAGTAGTATAGATAAGGCAGGGTCGAACACCGGGGAGCTGTTTTTT. This codes for CASSIDKAGSNTGELFF.

The chain combines TRBV6-5 with TRBJ2-7, with no clear D. The CDR3 contains 12 residues. In germline, CDR1 is MNHEY, CDR2 SVGAGI. V was pared by 10 bases and J by 2 bases, with 12 bases between. The CDR3 DNA reads TGTGCCACACAACCGGGCCCCTACGAGCAGTACTTC. Translating gives CATQPGPYEQYF.

The chain has TRBV5-5 and TRBJ1-6; 7 bases fit TRBD1. Looked up from germline, CDR1 is SGHKS and CDR2 is YYEKEE (reference sequence). The V and J ends lost 0 bases and 12 bases, in that order; junction bases with no gene match: 0. This CDR3 has 12 amino acids. CDR3 sequence reads: CASSLDRGPLHF. Written as DNA, the CDR3 is TGTGCCAGCAGCTTGGACAGGGGACCCCTCCACTTT.

The rearrangement joins TRBV19 to TRBJ1-4, with a tentative D call TRBD1 (6 bases). Germline values: CDR1 LNHDA, CDR2 SQIVND (reference sequence). Trimming left V 7 bases short and J 3 bases short, with 12 bases between. The CDR3 is 14 amino acids. The CDR3 region has the DNA TGTGCCAGTACGGGAGGGGGATCTAATGAAAAACTGTTTTTT. This codes for CASTGGGSNEKLFF.

CDR3 coding DNA: TGTGCCACCGGGGTCCAGCAGAACACTGAAGCTTTCTTT. Translating it yields CATGVQQNTEAFF. V gene TRBV15 combines with J gene TRBJ1-1; D is ambiguous. V shed 8 bases and J shed 1 base, with 11 bases lying between them. Germline CDR1 LNHNV, CDR2 YYDKDF (reference sequence). CDR3 length: 13 residues.

The rearrangement joins TRBV5-6 to TRBJ1-1, with 7 positions matching TRBD1. Germline V CDR1 and CDR2: SGHDT, YYEEEE. Trimming removed 4 bases from V and 1 base from J; junction bases left unmatched: 7. The CDR3 loop spans 15 amino acids. The DNA of the CDR3 is TGTGCCAGCAGCCTGTCCGGGACAGAGAACACTGAAGCTTTCTTT. Translating it yields CASSLSGTENTEAFF. Together with reference TRBV5-6 and TRBJ1-1, the CDR3 gives the full variable domain: DAGVTQSPTHLIKTRGQQVTLRCSPKSGHDTVSWYQQALGQGPQFIFQYYEEEERQRGNFPDRFSGHQFPNYSSELNVNALLLGDSALYLCASSLSGTENTEAFFGQGTRLTVV.